This note documents a single T cell receptor beta chain sequence. Its target antigen remains unknown. Its ends do not fully match the called genes, so a read error is possible. This record comes from a study of blood T cell repertoires in COVID-19 (dated by TCRdb to the early 2020s). Looking at the study overall: Samples covering the acute and convalescent phases of COVID-19 were provided by collaborators in the United States, Italy and Spain. The material from the prospective study consisted of cDNA or gDNA derived from T cells, B-cell-depleted T cells, or PBMCs. Deeply sampled blood TCRbeta repertoires from subjects exposed to, actively infected with, or recovered from COVID-19 were included in the dataset. The repertoires were released in a freely available public database meant as a resource for research on the immune response to SARS-CoV-2. The samples were drawn from the first 160 participants of the ongoing ImmuneRACE study and from under 1,500 subjects provided by 6 global collaborators. Nearly every sample came with metadata listing a de-identified subject ID, COVID-19 status, age in years and sex. Where available, HLA class I and class II types were taken from metadata supplied by the sample provider and were not determined by assay-based typing. Here is what the overall study found, with its caveats: Clinical and demographic metadata were provided uncurated, with the amount varying by source and participant.

The immunoSEQ Assay, a bias-controlled multiplex PCR, was used to amplify TCRbeta CDR3 regions from genomic DNA. Under the source paper's analysis protocol: The number of nucleated cells in each sample was estimated from the amplification of reference gene primers within the assay. To quantify the absolute abundance of each unique TCRbeta CDR3 rearrangement, sequence reads were collapsed and filtered. For each sample, productive Simpson clonality was calculated as the square root of Simpson's diversity index across productive rearrangements. This is the immuneACCESS table as TCRdb keeps it, with only in-frame sequences that have V and J called. A part of the clones is gone; compared with another copy, unresolved V genes explain less than half, and the rest is unexplained. V, J and clone size are those of that table, while D and trimming were read from the DNA. This sample is represented by roughly 350,000 clones; about 90% of them were singletons. More than 9% of the sample belongs to the ten largest clones.

In Seattle, one collaborating source enrolled patients while the infection was active and tracked those patients longitudinally over the course of disease. Collaborating institutions collected whole blood in K2EDTA tubes following their own protocols. Collaborator samples were shipped for TCRbeta analysis as frozen whole blood, isolated PBMCs, or DNA extracted from either sample type. CDR1 is given as SGHAT and CDR2 as FQNNGV, both from the germline V gene. Counted from cysteine to phenylalanine, this CDR3 has 13 amino acids. The only DNA kept is the CDR3, 39 bases in frame from the first base. The TCR comes from a woman aged 25 to 39 with COVID-19, enrolled during active disease. Input material: peripheral blood. The chain is made from TRBV11-2 and TRBJ2-1; 7 bases in the junction line up with TRBD2. The CDR3 corresponds to CASSSNGGTKPLF. DNA sequence: TGTGCCAGCAGTTCGAACGGGGGGACCAAACCCCTCTTC.